This T cell receptor beta chain was documented in a study of human T cells and chemical hapten exposure. Germline CDR1 reads SGHAT; CDR2 reads FQNNGV. There are 16 residues in the CDR3. V was cut by 1 base and J by 5 bases, with 15 bases left in between. TCRdb re-called the RACE reads through MiXCR, storing one row per CDR3 protein. The repertoire holds about 380,000 distinct CDR3 sequences, with approximately 5% as singletons. Sample time point: pre-sensitization, week 0. The treatment: therapeutic diphenylcyclopropenone sensitization with weekly scalp DPC. The receptor was isolated from a woman aged 50 to 60 with alopecia areata. Some clones in this sample may be carry-over from other donors' samples. Here the sequenced sample was whole blood, taken in connection with sensitization to the hapten diphenylcyclopropenone (DPC). The chain uses TRBV11-2 and TRBJ2-1; possible D gene TRBD2, 6 bases. The CDR3 nucleotides are TGTGCCAGCAGCTTAGGTTTGTCTAGCGCCCACAATGAGCAGTTCTTC. The encoded protein is CASSLGLSSAHNEQFF.